The clone carrying this TCR beta chain was counted once. This sample stems from a study of T cell changes during pregnancy in multiple sclerosis. The repertoire was sequenced with immunoSEQ multiplex PCR; TCRdb's copy has only in-frame clones and lacks some. Of about 59,000 clones in the sample, roughly 94% were seen once. In germline, CDR1 is ENHRY, CDR2 SYGVKD. V lost 7 bases, J lost 5 bases, and 15 bases lay in between. This CDR3 has 14 amino acids. The chain employs TRBV10-3 and TRBJ1-5; TRBD1 might be the D (6 bases). This material consisted of CD8+ T cells from peripheral blood mononuclear cells, taken after pregnancy. This TCR derives from a female donor with multiple sclerosis, enrolled in a pregnancy study. The CDR3 here is CAIKGTQGDQPQHF. For the CDR3, the DNA is TGTGCCATCAAGGGAACACAGGGCGATCAGCCCCAGCATTTT.